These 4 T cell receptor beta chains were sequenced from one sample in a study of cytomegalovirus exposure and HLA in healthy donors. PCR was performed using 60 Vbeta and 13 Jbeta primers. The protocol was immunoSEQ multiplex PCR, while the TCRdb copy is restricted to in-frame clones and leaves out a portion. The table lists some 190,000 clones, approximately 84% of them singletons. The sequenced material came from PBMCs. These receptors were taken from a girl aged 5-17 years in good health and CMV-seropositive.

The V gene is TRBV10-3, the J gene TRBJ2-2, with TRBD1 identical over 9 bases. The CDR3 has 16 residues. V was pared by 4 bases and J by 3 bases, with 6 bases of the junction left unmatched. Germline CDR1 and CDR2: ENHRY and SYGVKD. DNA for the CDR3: TGTGCCATCAGTGGCGCCGGGACAGGGTACACCGGGGAGCTGTTTTTT. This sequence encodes CAISGAGTGYTGELFF.

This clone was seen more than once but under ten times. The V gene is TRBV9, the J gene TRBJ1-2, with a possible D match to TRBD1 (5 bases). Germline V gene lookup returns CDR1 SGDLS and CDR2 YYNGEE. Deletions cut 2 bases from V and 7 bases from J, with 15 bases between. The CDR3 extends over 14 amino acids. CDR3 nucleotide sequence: TGTGCCAGCAGCGTCTCGGAGGGGTTGGGTGGCTACACCTTC. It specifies CASSVSEGLGGYTF.

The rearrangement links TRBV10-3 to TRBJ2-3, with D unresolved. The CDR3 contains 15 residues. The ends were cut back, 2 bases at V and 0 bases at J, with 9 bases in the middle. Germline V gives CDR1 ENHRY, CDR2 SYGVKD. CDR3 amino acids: CAISEAVTSTDTQYF. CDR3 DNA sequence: TGTGCCATCAGTGAGGCAGTAACCAGCACAGATACGCAGTATTTT.

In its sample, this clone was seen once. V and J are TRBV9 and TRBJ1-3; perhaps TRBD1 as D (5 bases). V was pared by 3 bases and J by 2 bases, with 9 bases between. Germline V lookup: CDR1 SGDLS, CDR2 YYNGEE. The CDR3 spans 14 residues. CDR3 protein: CASSAGIAGNTIYF. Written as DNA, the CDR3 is TGTGCCAGCAGCGCAGGGATTGCTGGAAACACCATATATTTT.